The table lists the clone carrying this TCR beta chain with many counts. As yet, its antigen is unknown. This sample stems from a study of read filtering for tumor transcriptome and immune sequencing. Across the study: Patients were 17 to 20 male and about 14 female, mean age around 70 years, range about 47 to 85. Whole-transcriptome libraries were prepared after DNase treatment.

The library was built from roughly 400 ng RNA with molecular barcoded adaptors for alpha/delta and beta/gamma chains. TCRdb ran MiXCR on the reads and lists one entry per CDR3 protein. The top ten hold around 26% of the sample, which has about 40,000 distinct CDR3 sequences, roughly 13% seen once. Study results and limitations: Correlation between methods rose after single-read clonotypes were removed. In IR-seq, single-read clonotypes were roughly 80% of clonotypes but around 3.5% of reads.

Germline V gene data show CDR1 as SGHTA and CDR2 as FQGTGA. This CDR3 has 15 amino acids. J lost 9 bases, V lost 5 bases, and 12 bases had no gene match. The source is a donor at least 40 years old with multiple myeloma. This chain connects TRBV7-3 to TRBJ2-1; 8 nucleotides line up with TRBD2. Input material: a population of CD138-negative cells sorted from bone marrow. CDR3 sequence (DNA): TGTGCCAGCAGCCGCACCTGGGGACTAGGCGTTGAGCAGTTCTTC. It codes for CASSRTWGLGVEQFF.